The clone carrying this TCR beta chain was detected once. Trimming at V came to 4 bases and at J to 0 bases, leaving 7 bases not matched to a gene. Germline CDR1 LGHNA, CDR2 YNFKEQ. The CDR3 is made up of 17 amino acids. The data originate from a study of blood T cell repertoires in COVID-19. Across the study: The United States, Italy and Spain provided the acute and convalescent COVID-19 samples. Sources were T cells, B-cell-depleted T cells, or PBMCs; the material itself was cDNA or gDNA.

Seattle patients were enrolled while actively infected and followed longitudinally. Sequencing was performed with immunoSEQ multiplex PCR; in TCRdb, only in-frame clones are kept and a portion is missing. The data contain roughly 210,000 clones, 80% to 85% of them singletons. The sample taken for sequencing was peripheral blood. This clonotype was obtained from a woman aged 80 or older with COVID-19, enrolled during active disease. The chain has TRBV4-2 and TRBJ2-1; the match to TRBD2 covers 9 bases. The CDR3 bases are TGTGCCAGCAGCCCCTTAGCGGGGGAATCCTCCTACAATGAGCAGTTCTTC. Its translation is CASSPLAGESSYNEQFF.